The 26 T cell receptor beta chains below were found in one sample sequenced in a study of blood T cell repertoires in COVID-19. Clones were sequenced by immunoSEQ multiplex PCR, and TCRdb holds only the in-frame ones, with some missing. In the table there are under 250,000 clones, roughly nine tenths of which are singletons. Sequenced material: peripheral blood. These receptor sequences come from a man aged 55 to 70 with acute or convalescent COVID-19.

The chain joins TRBV6-4 to TRBJ1-1; 8 bases are shared with TRBD1. V shed 2 bases and J 6 bases; nucleotides not matched to a gene: 8. This CDR3 contains 15 residues. Germline values: CDR1 MRHNA, CDR2 SNTAGT. The CDR3: CASSDTVGTGAEAFF. The CDR3 nucleotides are TGTGCCAGCAGTGACACAGTCGGGACAGGAGCTGAAGCTTTCTTT.

The chain recombines TRBV27 with TRBJ2-7, with 8 bases identical to TRBD2. This CDR3 has 16 amino acids. V lost 0 bases and J lost 2; bases outside the gene matches: 6. Germline CDR1 and CDR2: MNHEY and SMNVEV (reference sequence). The CDR3 DNA follows: TGTGCCAGCAGTTTATCGGGGGCGGGAGGTACCTACGAGCAGTACTTC. Translating it yields CASSLSGAGGTYEQYF.

This chain links TRBV5-4 with TRBJ1-2; TRBD1 matches at 8 bases. CDR3 length: 14 residues. The junction had 7 bases not matched to a gene; V was cut back by 1 base and J by 8 bases. Germline-derived CDR1 and CDR2 are SGHNT and YYREEE (reference sequence). As DNA, the CDR3 is TGTGCCAGCAGCTTGAAGGGACAGGAAGAAGGCTACACCTTC. It is translated as CASSLKGQEEGYTF.

The V call is TRBV4-1, the J call TRBJ1-5; 7 bases are shared with TRBD1. The trim removed 0 bases at V and 7 bases at J, leaving 6 bases unmatched. Germline CDR1 and CDR2: MGHRA and YSYEKL. This CDR3 has 15 residues. For the CDR3, the DNA is TGCGCCAGCAGCCAAGATCGAATAGGGGGCCAGCCCCAGCATTTT. Translation: CASSQDRIGGQPQHF.

The V gene is TRBV19, the J gene TRBJ2-7; D not resolved. Deletions cut 3 bases from V and 3 bases from J, with 12 bases between. The CDR3 is made up of 14 amino acids. The V gene's germline CDR1 is LNHDA and CDR2 SQIVND (reference sequence). The CDR3 bases are TGTGCCAGTAGTATCTCGTTAGTCGGCTACGAGCAGTACTTC. Translating it yields CASSISLVGYEQYF.

This chain links TRBV10-2 with TRBJ2-1, with D perhaps TRBD2 (6 bases). The CDR3 is made up of 13 amino acids. Between the trimmed V and J ends, which lost 6 bases and 8 bases, there was a span of 14 bases. CDR1 is WSHSY, CDR2 SAAADI, per germline. CDR3 protein: CASRPTAGYEQFF. CDR3 in DNA: TGCGCCAGCAGGCCAACAGCGGGCTATGAGCAGTTCTTC.

The V gene is TRBV7-2, the J gene TRBJ2-3, with D perhaps TRBD2 (5 bases). Trimming stripped 5 bases from V and 3 bases from J, with 12 bases between. Germline V lookup: CDR1 SGHTA, CDR2 FQGNSA. This CDR3 region has 14 residues. This chain's CDR3 is CASSPVRGTDTQYF. The DNA of the CDR3 is TGTGCCAGCAGCCCAGTTCGGGGTACAGATACGCAGTATTTT.

The chain employs TRBV30 and TRBJ1-6; the match to TRBD1 covers 8 bases. The CDR3 covers 16 residues. Trimming took 4 bases from V and 7 from J; bases not matched to a gene: 12. CDR1 GTSNPN and CDR2 SVGIG come from the germline V gene (reference sequence). The chain's CDR3 is CAWNQPTGGANSPLHF. The CDR3 DNA is TGTGCCTGGAACCAGCCCACAGGGGGAGCGAATTCACCCCTCCACTTT.

Here the CDR3 reads CASSLGDREAFF. In nucleotides, the CDR3 is TGTGCCAGCAGCTTAGGGGACAGGGAAGCTTTCTTT. The rearrangement links TRBV7-9 to TRBJ1-1; 8 bases map to TRBD1. V shed 1 base and J 8 bases; nucleotides not matched to a gene: 0. Germline loops: CDR1 SEHNR, CDR2 FQNEAQ (reference sequence). This CDR3 is built from 12 residues.

V is TRBV5-1 and J is TRBJ2-1, with D hard to call. CDR3 length: 11 amino acids. Deletions cut 4 bases from V and 5 bases from J, with 4 bases between. Germline loops: CDR1 SGHRS, CDR2 YFSETQ. As DNA, the CDR3 is TGCGCCAGCAGCGGCCACAATGAGCAGTTCTTC. Translated, it gives CASSGHNEQFF.

The chain carries TRBV24-1 and TRBJ2-5, with D possibly TRBD2 on 6 matching bases. Trimming removed 4 bases from V and 5 bases from J, with 10 bases in between. The V gene's germline CDR1 is KGHDR and CDR2 SFDVKD. There are 13 residues in the CDR3. For the CDR3, the DNA is TGTGCCACCAGTGAGTCGGGAGTGGAGACCCAGTACTTC. Residues: CATSESGVETQYF.

The V call is TRBV10-3, the J call TRBJ1-3; 7 nucleotides agree with TRBD1. CDR1 and CDR2 from the germline V gene are ENHRY and SYGVKD. V gave up 11 bases and J gave up 2 bases; unmatched junction bases: 6. The CDR3 has 13 amino acids. CDR3: CAASTGTGNTIYF. In DNA form, the CDR3 reads TGTGCCGCTTCGACAGGGACTGGAAACACCATATATTTT.

This clone was picked up one time. The CDR3 is CASRDRANTGELFF. CDR3 in DNA: TGTGCCTCAAGGGACAGGGCCAACACCGGGGAGCTGTTTTTT. The gene calls are TRBV9 and TRBJ2-2; TRBD1 matches 9 bases. J was trimmed by 2 bases and V by 10 bases; bases with no gene match: 6. Germline V gene data show CDR1 as SGDLS and CDR2 as YYNGEE. This CDR3 has 14 amino acids.

V and J are TRBV10-2 and TRBJ2-7, with D uncertain. V dropped 4 bases and J dropped 0 bases, with 16 bases sitting between them. CDR3 size: 16 residues. Germline V lookup: CDR1 WSHSY, CDR2 SAAADI. The CDR3 coding sequence is TGCGCCAGCAGTGCCCAGTTGAGGTCGGGCTCCTACGAGCAGTACTTC. It encodes CASSAQLRSGSYEQYF.

The gene calls are TRBV7-9 and TRBJ2-7; 7 bases are shared with TRBD2. The CDR3 is made up of 12 amino acids. The V gene's germline CDR1 is SEHNR and CDR2 FQNEAQ (reference sequence). V lost 6 bases, J lost 5 bases, and 4 bases stayed unmatched. This CDR3 reads CASRSAGDEQYF. The CDR3 DNA reads as TGTGCCAGCAGGTCGGCGGGAGACGAGCAGTACTTC.

This clone was seen once. The genes are TRBV5-1 and TRBJ1-1; TRBD1 is a possible D gene (5 bases). V lost 7 bases to trimming and J lost 6 bases, with 28 bases between them. The V gene's germline CDR1 is SGHRS and CDR2 YFSETQ. The CDR3 is 17 residues long. DNA of the CDR3: TGCGCCAGCTCCCACGCGTCGATTGTTAAGGGGTTTCCTGAAGCTTTCTTT. Residues: CASSHASIVKGFPEAFF.

The chain links TRBV7-9 to TRBJ1-2, with a possible D match to TRBD1 (6 bases). CDR1 and CDR2 from the germline V gene are SEHNR and FQNEAQ (reference sequence). Deletions cut 1 base from V and 7 bases from J, with 16 bases between. The CDR3 loop spans 15 amino acids. CDR3 residues: CASSLEGGGRSGYTF. The CDR3 region has the DNA TGTGCCAGCAGCTTAGAAGGCGGGGGGCGGAGTGGCTACACCTTC. Combining the CDR3 with reference TRBV7-9 and TRBJ1-2 gives the whole variable domain DTGVSQNPRHKITKRGQNVTFRCDPISEHNRLYWYRQTLGQGPEFLTYFQNEAQLEKSRLLSDRFSAERPKGSFSTLEIQRTEQGDSAMYLCASSLEGGGRSGYTFGSGTRLTVV.

The V and J genes are TRBV18 and TRBJ1-2; tentatively, D is TRBD1 (5 bases). CDR1 and CDR2 from the germline V gene are KGHSH and LQKENI. The CDR3 has 17 residues. Between the trimmed V and J ends, which lost 3 bases and 0 bases, there was a span of 17 bases. The chain's CDR3 is CASSPSGGTVANYGYTF. The CDR3 DNA reads as TGTGCCAGCTCACCGAGCGGAGGGACTGTAGCTAACTATGGCTACACCTTC.

The genes are TRBV30 and TRBJ1-1; D call uncertain. V was clipped by 0 bases and J by 1 base, with 6 bases between them. The CDR3 covers 13 residues. Per the germline V gene, CDR1 is GTSNPN and CDR2 is SVGIG (reference sequence). The CDR3 DNA reads as TGTGCCTGGAGTGTATGGCCGAACACTGAAGCTTTCTTT. Translating it yields CAWSVWPNTEAFF.

The chain is built from TRBV21-1 and TRBJ1-2. TRBV21-1 is a known pseudogene. The CDR3 consists of 12 residues. CDR3 protein: CASSSRGYGYTF. The CDR3 DNA reads as TGTGCCAGCAGCTCGCGGGGCTATGGCTACACCTTC.

The rearrangement uses TRBV7-9 and TRBJ2-1, with 7 bases identical to TRBD2. Germline values: CDR1 SEHNR, CDR2 FQNEAQ (reference sequence). This CDR3 is 14 amino acids long. V trimming: 5 bases; J trimming: 5 bases; junction bases outside the gene matches: 6. The CDR3 protein is CASSLMAGDNEQFF. The CDR3 coding sequence is TGTGCCAGCAGCCTTATGGCGGGAGACAATGAGCAGTTCTTC.

The chain employs TRBV27 and TRBJ2-1, with 10 bases identical to TRBD2. The length of the CDR3 is 16 residues. Germline V gene data show CDR1 as MNHEY and CDR2 as SMNVEV (reference sequence). With 6 bases clipped from V and 6 bases from J, the junction kept 11 bases outside the gene matches. This chain's CDR3 is CASSLLSSGSPNEQFF. As DNA, the CDR3 is TGTGCCAGCAGCCTATTATCTAGCGGGAGCCCCAATGAGCAGTTCTTC.

The V gene is TRBV28, the J gene TRBJ1-2; D unclear. From germline, CDR1 is MDHEN and CDR2 SYDVKM. This CDR3 is 18 amino acids long. V was trimmed by 10 bases and J by 3 bases, leaving 30 bases between them. CDR3 bases: TGTGCCACCGCGGGAACCGAGGGTCGGTCCGGGGTCTACTATGGCTACACCTTC. This translates into CATAGTEGRSGVYYGYTF.

The chain recombines TRBV27 with TRBJ2-1; 12 nucleotides match TRBD2. The V gene's germline CDR1 is MNHEY and CDR2 SMNVEV (reference sequence). This CDR3 comprises 16 residues. The trim removed 4 bases at V and 6 bases at J, leaving 7 bases unmatched. The CDR3 DNA reads TGTGCCAGCAGTTCACGCCCGGGACTAGCGGGCAATGAGCAGTTCTTC. As protein: CASSSRPGLAGNEQFF.

The chain uses TRBV6-5 and TRBJ2-1; unclear D gene. From germline, CDR1 is MNHEY and CDR2 SVGAGI. The germline V and J ends were trimmed by 6 bases and 2 bases, with 14 bases remaining between them. The CDR3 loop spans 15 amino acids. CDR3 in DNA: TGTGCCAGCAGGGGCGTGGGCGCCACCTACAATGAGCAGTTCTTC. This codes for CASRGVGATYNEQFF.

The chain uses TRBV28 and TRBJ2-3; 7 bases match TRBD1. This CDR3 spans 13 amino acids. Germline-derived CDR1 and CDR2 are MDHEN and SYDVKM. J was trimmed by 1 base and V by 10 bases; bases with no gene match: 5. The CDR3 region has the DNA TGTGCCACCGTCACAGGGGGCACAGATACGCAGTATTTT. This codes for CATVTGGTDTQYF.